Listed below are T cell receptor beta chains from one sample, sequenced in a study of blood T cell repertoires in COVID-19. The table came from immunoSEQ multiplex PCR; TCRdb's copy has only in-frame clones and leaves some out. Of approximately 220,000 clones in the sample, roughly 85% were seen once. The sample taken for sequencing was PBMCs or T cells enriched from blood (not recorded which). The receptors stem from a woman in her thirties or forties who had been exposed to COVID-19. The CDR3 runs from the conserved cysteine through the conserved F or W. The D gene is left open where the match is weak. Not every row has a clone size; where given, it reads once, few, many or a size class.

TRBJ1-4	NA	TRBV5-4	NA	CASSLTGVNEKLFF	TGTGCCAGCAGCTTGACGGGAGTTAATGAAAAACTGTTTTTT
TRBJ1-2	NA	TRBV12-3/TRBV12-4	NA	CASSSGNYGYTF	TGTGCCAGCAGTAGCGGAAACTATGGCTACACCTTC
TRBJ1-1	NA	TRBV6-6	NA	CASSYPTARDTEAFF	TGTGCCAGCAGTTACCCGACAGCTAGAGACACTGAAGCTTTCTTT
TRBJ2-5	TRBD2	TRBV18	NA	CASSPLTSGRETQYF	TGTGCCAGCTCACCCCTGACTAGCGGCAGAGAGACCCAGTACTTC
TRBJ1-2	NA	TRBV21-1	NA	CASSNLTGRYGYTF	TGTGCCAGCAGCAACCTAACAGGGCGCTATGGCTACACCTTC
TRBJ1-1	TRBD1	TRBV7-9	few	CASSPGQGARTEAFF	TGTGCCAGCAGCCCGGGACAGGGGGCGAGAACTGAAGCTTTCTTT
TRBJ1-3	NA	TRBV7-2	NA	CASSSYSDSGNTIYF	TGTGCCAGCAGCTCCTACAGTGACTCTGGAAACACCATATATTTT
TRBJ1-5	TRBD1	TRBV2	NA	CASSGAVGGEQPQHF	TGTGCCAGCAGTGGCGCCGTAGGGGGCGAACAGCCCCAGCATTTT
TRBJ2-7	TRBD2	TRBV27	NA	CASSLSGDPIYEQYF	TGTGCCAGCAGTTTAAGCGGGGACCCGATATACGAGCAGTACTTC
TRBJ1-2	TRBD1	TRBV20-1	NA	CSAGDSGYTF	TGCAGTGCTGGGGACAGTGGCTACACCTTC
TRBJ2-1	NA	TRBV11-3	NA	CASSPRGGVYNEQFF	TGTGCCAGCAGCCCTAGGGGGGGGGTCTACAATGAGCAGTTCTTC
TRBJ1-5	NA	TRBV6-5	NA	CASTAQIYGNQPQHF	TGTGCCAGCACCGCACAGATTTATGGCAATCAGCCCCAGCATTTT
TRBJ1-1	NA	TRBV10-3	NA	CAISDGDMNTEAFF	TGTGCCATCAGCGACGGGGATATGAACACTGAAGCTTTCTTT
TRBJ1-1	TRBD1	TRBV12-3/TRBV12-4	NA	CASIWTGGTEAFF	TGTGCCAGCATATGGACAGGGGGCACTGAAGCTTTCTTT
TRBJ2-7	TRBD2	TRBV6-2/TRBV6-3	once	CASSYSASGTYEQYF	TGTGCCAGCAGTTACTCGGCTAGCGGAACTTACGAGCAGTACTTC
TRBJ2-2	NA	TRBV6-5	NA	CASSQEHGELFF	TGTGCCAGCAGTCAGGAACACGGGGAGCTGTTTTTT
TRBJ1-2	NA	TRBV4-3	NA	CASSQGVDYGYTF	TGCGCCAGCAGCCAAGGAGTTGACTATGGCTACACCTTC
TRBJ2-7	NA	TRBV7-2	NA	CASSPWTAGEQYF	TGTGCCAGCAGCCCCTGGACGGCGGGGGAGCAGTACTTC
TRBJ1-1	NA	TRBV7-9	NA	CASSFRELGTEAFF	TGTGCCAGCAGCTTCCGGGAATTGGGCACTGAAGCTTTCTTT
TRBJ1-2	TRBD1	TRBV28	NA	CASSFRVGQDKQGGGYTF	TGTGCCAGCAGTTTCCGCGTGGGACAGGACAAACAAGGGGGAGGCTACACCTTC
TRBJ1-3	NA	TRBV13	NA	CASRQTTRSGNTIYF	TGTGCCAGCAGGCAGACAACTCGCTCTGGAAACACCATATATTTT
TRBJ1-2	TRBD1	TRBV28	NA	CASRTDRGYGYTF	TGTGCCAGCAGGACCGACAGGGGATACGGCTACACCTTC
TRBJ1-5	NA	TRBV6-5	few	CASSYAEGVDQPQHF	TGTGCCAGCAGTTACGCGGAGGGAGTCGATCAGCCCCAGCATTTT
TRBJ1-1	NA	TRBV6-5	NA	CASSRDTHLDTEAFF	TGTGCCAGCAGCCGGGACACCCATCTCGACACTGAAGCTTTCTTT
TRBJ1-5	TRBD1	TRBV28	NA	CASSLWGQVYQPQHF	TGTGCCAGCAGTTTATGGGGACAGGTTTATCAGCCCCAGCATTTT
TRBJ1-1	TRBD1	TRBV4-1	NA	CASSQGTGEAFF	TGCGCCAGCAGCCAAGGGACAGGGGAAGCTTTCTTT
TRBJ1-1	NA	TRBV19	NA	CASTLKGELMNTEAFF	TGTGCCAGTACCCTGAAAGGAGAGTTGATGAACACTGAAGCTTTCTTT
TRBJ1-1	TRBD1	TRBV15	NA	CATSQDRARGTEAFF	TGTGCCACCAGCCAGGACAGGGCAAGGGGCACTGAAGCTTTCTTT
TRBJ2-3	NA	TRBV7-2	NA	CASSPTPEGTDTQYF	TGTGCCAGCAGCCCGACTCCGGAAGGCACAGATACGCAGTATTTT
TRBJ1-2	NA	TRBV5-6	NA	CASSWEYSYGYTF	TGTGCCAGCAGCTGGGAGTATTCCTATGGCTACACCTTC
TRBJ1-4	NA	TRBV4-2	NA	CASSQEGGSFTNEKLFF	TGTGCCAGCAGCCAAGAGGGGGGTTCCTTTACTAATGAAAAACTGTTTTTT
TRBJ1-1	NA	TRBV9	many	CASSVEGRVPMAEAFF	TGTGCCAGCAGCGTAGAAGGGCGGGTCCCCATGGCTGAAGCTTTCTTT
TRBJ2-2	NA	TRBV7-9	NA	CASSFELTGELFF	TGTGCCAGCAGCTTCGAGCTAACCGGGGAGCTGTTTTTT
TRBJ1-2	TRBD1	TRBV4-1	NA	CASSPERQGSGYTF	TGCGCCAGCAGCCCAGAAAGACAGGGGAGTGGCTACACCTTC
TRBJ1-2	NA	TRBV15	once	CATSERGPSGNYGYTF	TGTGCCACCAGCGAAAGGGGTCCTTCGGGTAACTATGGCTACACCTTC
TRBJ2-1	TRBD1	TRBV7-9	NA	CASRPSVGTGALNEQFF	TGTGCCAGCAGGCCAAGTGTAGGGACAGGGGCGTTGAATGAGCAGTTCTTC
TRBJ2-7	TRBD1	TRBV6-9	few	CASRVCSPPGQGVLGVPYEQYF	TGTGCCAGCAGGGTCTGTTCCCCGCCGGGACAGGGGGTACTTGGGGTCCCCTACGAGCAGTACTTC
TRBJ1-2	TRBD1	TRBV2	NA	CASSETRDSTYGYTF	TGTGCCAGCAGTGAAACCCGGGACAGTACCTATGGCTACACCTTC
TRBJ1-2	NA	TRBV3-1/TRBV3-2	NA	CASSQGDSNHYGYTF	TGTGCCAGCAGCCAAGGAGACTCCAACCACTATGGCTACACCTTC
TRBJ1-1	NA	TRBV9	NA	CASSVDRVNTEAFF	TGTGCCAGCAGCGTAGACAGGGTGAACACTGAAGCTTTCTTT
TRBJ2-3	NA	TRBV7-2	NA	CASSLDSTVGTDTQYF	TGTGCCAGCAGCTTGGACAGCACAGTGGGTACAGATACGCAGTATTTT
TRBJ1-2	NA	TRBV27	NA	CASSLTPLLGQFNYGYTF	TGTGCCAGCAGTTTAACCCCCCTGTTGGGGCAATTTAACTATGGCTACACCTTC
TRBJ2-7	NA	TRBV20-1	NA	CSARTNYEQYF	TGCAGTGCTCGGACTAATTACGAGCAGTACTTC
TRBJ1-5	TRBD1	TRBV3-1/TRBV3-2	NA	CASSQQDRDKSNQPQHF	TGTGCCAGCAGCCAACAAGACAGGGATAAATCCAATCAGCCCCAGCATTTT
TRBJ1-2	NA	TRBV21-1	NA	CASSKGQARAPNYGYTF	TGTGCCAGCAGCAAAGGGCAGGCACGCGCCCCTAACTATGGCTACACCTTC
TRBJ1-4	NA	TRBV24-1	NA	CATSGGTNEKLFF	TGTGCCACCAGCGGGGGAACTAATGAAAAACTGTTTTTT
TRBJ1-3	NA	TRBV11-2	NA	CASSLQAVSGNTIYF	TGTGCCAGCAGCTTACAAGCCGTCTCTGGAAACACCATATATTTT
TRBJ1-6	NA	TRBV9	NA	CASSPAGFESPLHF	TGTGCCAGCAGCCCGGCGGGGTTCGAGTCACCCCTCCACTTT